The entry below describes one T cell receptor beta chain. The target antigen is unknown. In germline, CDR1 is SGDLS, CDR2 YYNGEE. The CDR3 loop spans 14 amino acids. J lost 4 bases, V lost 4 bases, and 7 bases had no gene match. The data belong to a study of T-cell memory formation after mild COVID-19. Study observations and caveats: Clones contracting across day 15 to 85 had a balanced CD4/CD8 profile; later expanding clones leaned CD4+.

TCRalpha and TCRbeta libraries used 5'RACE with constant-segment primers and UMIs. TCRdb ran MiXCR on the 5' RACE reads and lists one entry per CDR3 protein. The sample holds 350,000 to 500,000 distinct CDR3 sequences, approximately 18% seen once. The gene calls are TRBV9 and TRBJ1-1, with TRBD1 identical over 7 bases. The source is a man aged 18 to 30 who had mild COVID-19 (a few samples of this study predate the infection). Cell type and time point are not known. Specimen: PBMCs or a T cell subset sorted from them (not recorded which). In DNA, the CDR3 is TGTGCCAGCAGCCCCCGACAGGGTACCACTGAAGCTTTCTTT. As protein: CASSPRQGTTEAFF.